This T cell receptor (beta chain) was captured by sequencing in a study of T-cell memory formation after mild COVID-19. The length of the CDR3 is 13 residues. V lost 6 bases, J lost 8 bases, and 18 bases lay in between. Per germline, CDR1 DFQATT and CDR2 SNEGSKA (reference sequence). This clonotype has only a few counts. One entry per CDR3 protein results from TCRdb running MiXCR on the 5' RACE reads. The table shows 500,000 to 650,000 distinct CDR3 sequences, with roughly 21% occurring only once. The sample taken for sequencing was PBMCs or a T cell subset sorted from them (not recorded which). This TCR came from an adult woman who had mild COVID-19 (a few samples of this study predate the infection). Cell type and time point are not known. This sequence joins TRBV20-1 and TRBJ2-3; D gene ambiguous. CDR3 sequence (DNA): TGCAGTGCGACTCCAGAGTGGGTTCCTACGCAGTATTTT. Its protein product is CSATPEWVPTQYF.